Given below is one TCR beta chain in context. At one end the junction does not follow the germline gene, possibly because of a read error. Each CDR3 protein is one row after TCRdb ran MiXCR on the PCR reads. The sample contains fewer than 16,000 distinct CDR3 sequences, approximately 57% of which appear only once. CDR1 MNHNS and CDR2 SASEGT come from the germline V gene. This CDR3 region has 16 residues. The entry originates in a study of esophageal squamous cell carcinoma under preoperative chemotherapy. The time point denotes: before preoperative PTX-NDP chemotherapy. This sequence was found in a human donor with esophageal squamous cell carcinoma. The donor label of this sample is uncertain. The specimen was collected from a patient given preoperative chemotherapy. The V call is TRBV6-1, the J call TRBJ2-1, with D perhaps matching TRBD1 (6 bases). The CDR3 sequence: CASTEGFGDTSYEQFF. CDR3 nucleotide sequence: TGTGCCAGCACTGAAGGGTTCGGGGACACGTCCTACGAGCAGTTTTTC.